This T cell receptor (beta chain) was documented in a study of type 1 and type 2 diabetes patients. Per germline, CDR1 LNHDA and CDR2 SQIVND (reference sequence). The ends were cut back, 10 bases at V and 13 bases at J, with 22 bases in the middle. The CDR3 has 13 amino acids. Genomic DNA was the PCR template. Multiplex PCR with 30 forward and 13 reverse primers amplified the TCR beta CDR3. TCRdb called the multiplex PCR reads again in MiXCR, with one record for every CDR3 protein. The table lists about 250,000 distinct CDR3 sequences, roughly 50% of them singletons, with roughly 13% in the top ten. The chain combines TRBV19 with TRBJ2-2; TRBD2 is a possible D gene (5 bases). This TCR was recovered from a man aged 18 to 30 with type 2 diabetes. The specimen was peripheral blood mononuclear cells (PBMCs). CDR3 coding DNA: TGTGCCACCAGTGATTTATTGAGACGGGGGCTGTTTTTT. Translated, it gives CATSDLLRRGLFF.